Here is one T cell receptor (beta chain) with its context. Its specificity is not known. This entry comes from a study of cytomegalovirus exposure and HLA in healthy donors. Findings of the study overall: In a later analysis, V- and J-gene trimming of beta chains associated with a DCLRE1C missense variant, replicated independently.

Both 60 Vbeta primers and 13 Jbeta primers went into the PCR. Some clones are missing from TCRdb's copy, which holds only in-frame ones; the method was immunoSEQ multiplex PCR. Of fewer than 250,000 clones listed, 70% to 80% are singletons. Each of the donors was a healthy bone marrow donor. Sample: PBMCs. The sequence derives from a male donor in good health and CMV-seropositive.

The CDR3 here is CASSITSETGELFF. The DNA of the CDR3 is TGTGCCAGTAGTATAACTAGCGAGACCGGGGAGCTGTTTTTT. The rearrangement uses TRBV19 and TRBJ2-2, with 7 bases that match TRBD2. This CDR3 comprises 14 residues. Looked up from germline, CDR1 is LNHDA and CDR2 is SQIVND (reference sequence). V was clipped by 2 bases and J by 5 bases; unmatched bases: 2.